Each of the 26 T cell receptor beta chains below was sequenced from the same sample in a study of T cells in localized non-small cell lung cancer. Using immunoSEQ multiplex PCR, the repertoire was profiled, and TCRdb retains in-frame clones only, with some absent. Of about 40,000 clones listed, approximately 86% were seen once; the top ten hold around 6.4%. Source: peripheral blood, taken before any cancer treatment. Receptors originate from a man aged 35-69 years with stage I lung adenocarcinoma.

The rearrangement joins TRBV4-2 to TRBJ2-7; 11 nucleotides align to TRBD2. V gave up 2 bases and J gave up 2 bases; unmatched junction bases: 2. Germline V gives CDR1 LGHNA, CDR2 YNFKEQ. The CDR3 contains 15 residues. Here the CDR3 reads CASSQRLAGPYEQYF. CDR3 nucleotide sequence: TGTGCCAGCAGCCAAAGACTAGCGGGACCCTACGAGCAGTACTTC.

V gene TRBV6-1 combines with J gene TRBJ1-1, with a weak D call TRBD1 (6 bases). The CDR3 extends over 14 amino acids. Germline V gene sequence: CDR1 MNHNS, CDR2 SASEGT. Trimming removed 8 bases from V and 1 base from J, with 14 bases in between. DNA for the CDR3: TGTGCCAGCGGTGGGACACTTAAGAACACTGAAGCTTTCTTT. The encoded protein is CASGGTLKNTEAFF.

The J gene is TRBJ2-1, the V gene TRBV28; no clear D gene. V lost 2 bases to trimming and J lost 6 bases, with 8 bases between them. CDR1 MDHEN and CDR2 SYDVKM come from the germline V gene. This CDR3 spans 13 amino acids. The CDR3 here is CASSLPPPNEQFF. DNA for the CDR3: TGTGCCAGCAGTTTACCCCCCCCCAATGAGCAGTTCTTC. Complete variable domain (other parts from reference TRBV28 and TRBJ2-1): DVKVTQSSRYLVKRTGEKVFLECVQDMDHENMFWYRQDPGLGLRLIYFSYDVKMKEKGDIPEGYSVSREKKERFSLILESASTNQTSMYLCASSLPPPNEQFFGPGTRLTVL.

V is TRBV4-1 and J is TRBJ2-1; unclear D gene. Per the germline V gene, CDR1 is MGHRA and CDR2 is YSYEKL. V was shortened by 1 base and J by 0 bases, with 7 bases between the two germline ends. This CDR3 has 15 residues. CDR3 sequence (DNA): TGCGCCAGCAGCCAAGTTGCGGTCTCCTACAATGAGCAGTTCTTC. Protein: CASSQVAVSYNEQFF.

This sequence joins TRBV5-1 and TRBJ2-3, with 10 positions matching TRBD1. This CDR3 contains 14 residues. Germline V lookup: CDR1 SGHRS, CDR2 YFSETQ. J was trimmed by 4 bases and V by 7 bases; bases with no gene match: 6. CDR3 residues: CASQPTGGADTQYF. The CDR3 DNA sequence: TGCGCCAGCCAACCGACAGGGGGCGCAGATACGCAGTATTTT.

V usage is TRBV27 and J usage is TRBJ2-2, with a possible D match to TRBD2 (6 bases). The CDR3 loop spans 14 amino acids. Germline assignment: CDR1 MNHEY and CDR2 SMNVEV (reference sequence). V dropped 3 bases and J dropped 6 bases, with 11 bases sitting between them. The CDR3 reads CASSLLRESGELFF. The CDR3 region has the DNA TGTGCCAGCAGTTTGTTGCGGGAATCCGGGGAGCTGTTTTTT.

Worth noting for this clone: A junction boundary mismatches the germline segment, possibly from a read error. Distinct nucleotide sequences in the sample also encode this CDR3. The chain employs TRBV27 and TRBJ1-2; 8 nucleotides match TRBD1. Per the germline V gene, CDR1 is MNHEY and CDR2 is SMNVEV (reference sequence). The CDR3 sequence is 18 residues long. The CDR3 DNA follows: TGCGCCAGCAGTTTTTCTCAAACCGGGACAGGAATCCTCTATGGCTACACCTTC. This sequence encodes CASSFSQTGTGILYGYTF.

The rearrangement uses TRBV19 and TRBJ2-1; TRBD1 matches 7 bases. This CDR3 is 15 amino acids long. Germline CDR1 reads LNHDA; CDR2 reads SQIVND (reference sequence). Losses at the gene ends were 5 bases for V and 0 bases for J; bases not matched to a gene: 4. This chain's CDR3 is CASSGGQHSYNEQFF. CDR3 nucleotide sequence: TGTGCCAGTAGTGGGGGACAGCACTCCTACAATGAGCAGTTCTTC.

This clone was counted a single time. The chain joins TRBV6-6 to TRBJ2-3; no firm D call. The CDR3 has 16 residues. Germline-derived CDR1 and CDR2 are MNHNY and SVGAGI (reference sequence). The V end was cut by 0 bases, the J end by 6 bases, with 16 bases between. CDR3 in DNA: TGTGCCAGCAGTTACTCGGATTATCGGTTGGAGGATACGCAGTATTTT. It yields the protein CASSYSDYRLEDTQYF.

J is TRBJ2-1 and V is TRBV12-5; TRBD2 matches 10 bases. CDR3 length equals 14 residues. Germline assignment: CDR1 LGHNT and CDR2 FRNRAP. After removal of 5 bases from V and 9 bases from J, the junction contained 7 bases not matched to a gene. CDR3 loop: CASGGSGRWGEQFF. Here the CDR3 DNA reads TGTGCTAGTGGTGGTAGCGGGAGGTGGGGTGAGCAGTTCTTC.

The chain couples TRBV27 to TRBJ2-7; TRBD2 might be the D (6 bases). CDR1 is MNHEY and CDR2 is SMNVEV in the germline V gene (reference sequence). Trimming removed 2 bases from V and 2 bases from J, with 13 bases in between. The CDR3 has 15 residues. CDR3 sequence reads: CASSLRGSRTYEQYF. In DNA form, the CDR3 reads TGTGCCAGCAGTTTACGGGGGTCTAGGACCTACGAGCAGTACTTC.

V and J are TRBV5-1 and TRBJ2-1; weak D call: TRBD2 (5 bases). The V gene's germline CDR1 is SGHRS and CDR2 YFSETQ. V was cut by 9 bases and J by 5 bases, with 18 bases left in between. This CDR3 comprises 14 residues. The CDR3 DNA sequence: TGCGCCACCGCTGGCGAGGGCCTGCACAATGAGCAGTTCTTC. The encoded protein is CATAGEGLHNEQFF.

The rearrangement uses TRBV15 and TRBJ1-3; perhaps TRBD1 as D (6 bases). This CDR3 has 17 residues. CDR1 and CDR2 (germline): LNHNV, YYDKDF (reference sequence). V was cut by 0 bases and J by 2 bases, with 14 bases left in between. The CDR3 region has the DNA TGTGCCACCAGCAGAGATCCCCTGCCAGGGGCTGGAAACACCATATATTTT. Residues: CATSRDPLPGAGNTIYF.

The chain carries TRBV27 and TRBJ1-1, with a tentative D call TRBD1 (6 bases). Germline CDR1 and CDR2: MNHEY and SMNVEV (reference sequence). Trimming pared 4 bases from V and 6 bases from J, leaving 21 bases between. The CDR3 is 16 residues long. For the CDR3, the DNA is TGTGCCAGCAGTTCTCGCATGCATACAGGGTCCTCTGAAGCTTTCTTT. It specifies CASSSRMHTGSSEAFF.

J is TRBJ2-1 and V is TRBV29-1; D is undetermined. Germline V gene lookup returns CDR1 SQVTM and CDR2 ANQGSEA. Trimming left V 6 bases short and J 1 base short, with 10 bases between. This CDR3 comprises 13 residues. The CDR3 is CSVRWISYNEQFF. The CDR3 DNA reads TGCAGCGTACGTTGGATTTCCTACAATGAGCAGTTCTTC.

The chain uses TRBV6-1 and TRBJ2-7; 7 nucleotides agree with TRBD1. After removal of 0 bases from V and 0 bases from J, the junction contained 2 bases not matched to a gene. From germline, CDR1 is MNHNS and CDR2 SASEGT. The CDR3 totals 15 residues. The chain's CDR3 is CASSEAQGPSYEQYF. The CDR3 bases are TGTGCCAGCAGTGAAGCACAGGGGCCCTCCTACGAGCAGTACTTC.

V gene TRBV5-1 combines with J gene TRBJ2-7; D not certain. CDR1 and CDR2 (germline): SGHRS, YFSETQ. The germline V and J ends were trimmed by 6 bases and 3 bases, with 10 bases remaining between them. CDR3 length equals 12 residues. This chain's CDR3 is CASITNYYEQYF. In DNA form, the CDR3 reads TGCGCCAGCATCACCAATTACTACGAGCAGTACTTC.

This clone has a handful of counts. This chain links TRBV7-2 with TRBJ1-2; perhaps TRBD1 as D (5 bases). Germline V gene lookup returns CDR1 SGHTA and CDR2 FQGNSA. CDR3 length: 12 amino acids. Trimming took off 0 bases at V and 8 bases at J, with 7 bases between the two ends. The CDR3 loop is CASSLAQGGYTF. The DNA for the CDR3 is TGTGCCAGCAGCTTAGCCCAGGGAGGCTACACCTTC.

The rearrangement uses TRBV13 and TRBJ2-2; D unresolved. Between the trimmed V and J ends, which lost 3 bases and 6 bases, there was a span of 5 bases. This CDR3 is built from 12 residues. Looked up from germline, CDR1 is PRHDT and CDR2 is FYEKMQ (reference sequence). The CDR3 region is CASSFYPGELFF. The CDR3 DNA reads TGTGCCAGCAGCTTCTACCCCGGGGAGCTGTTTTTT.

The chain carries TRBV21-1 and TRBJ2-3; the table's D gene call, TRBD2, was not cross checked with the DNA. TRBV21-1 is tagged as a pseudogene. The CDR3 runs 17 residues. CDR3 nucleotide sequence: TGTGCCAGCAGCGTGGGGACTAGCGGGGTTAGCACAGATACGCAGTATTTT. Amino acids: CASSVGTSGVSTDTQYF.

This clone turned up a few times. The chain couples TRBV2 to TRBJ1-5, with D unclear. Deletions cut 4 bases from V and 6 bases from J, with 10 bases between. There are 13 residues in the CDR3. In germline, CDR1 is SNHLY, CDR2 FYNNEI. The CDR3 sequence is CASSGEGGQPQHF. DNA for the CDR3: TGTGCCAGCAGTGGAGAGGGTGGTCAGCCCCAGCATTTT.

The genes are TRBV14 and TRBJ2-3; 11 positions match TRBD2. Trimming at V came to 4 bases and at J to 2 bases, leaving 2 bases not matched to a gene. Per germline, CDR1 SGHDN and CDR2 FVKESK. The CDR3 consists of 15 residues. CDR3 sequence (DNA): TGTGCCAGCAGCCCGACTAGCGGGAACACAGATACGCAGTATTTT. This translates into CASSPTSGNTDTQYF.

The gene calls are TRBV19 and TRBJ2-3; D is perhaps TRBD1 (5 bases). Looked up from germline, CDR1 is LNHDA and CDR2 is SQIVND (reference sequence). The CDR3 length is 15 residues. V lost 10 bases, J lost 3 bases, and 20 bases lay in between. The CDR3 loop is CATSMGPGLTDTQYF. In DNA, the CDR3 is TGTGCCACCAGCATGGGGCCAGGGTTAACAGATACGCAGTATTTT. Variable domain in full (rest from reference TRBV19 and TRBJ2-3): DGGITQSPKYLFRKEGQNVTLSCEQNLNHDAMYWYRQDPGQGLRLIYYSQIVNDFQKGDIAEGYSVSREKKESFPLTVTSAQKNPTAFYLCATSMGPGLTDTQYFGPGTRLTVL.

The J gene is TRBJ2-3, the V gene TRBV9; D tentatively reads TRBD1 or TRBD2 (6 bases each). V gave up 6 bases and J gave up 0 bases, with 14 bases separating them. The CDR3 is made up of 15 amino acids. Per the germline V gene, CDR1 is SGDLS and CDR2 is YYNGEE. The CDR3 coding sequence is TGTGCCAGCACCTCGGAGGGGGGAAGCACAGATACGCAGTATTTT. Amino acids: CASTSEGGSTDTQYF.

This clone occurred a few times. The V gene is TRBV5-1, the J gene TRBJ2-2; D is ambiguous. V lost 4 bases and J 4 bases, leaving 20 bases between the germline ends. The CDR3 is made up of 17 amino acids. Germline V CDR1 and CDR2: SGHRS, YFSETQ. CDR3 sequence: CASSPRSTGGFTGELFF. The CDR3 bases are TGCGCCAGCAGCCCCCGTTCGACGGGTGGGTTCACCGGGGAGCTGTTTTTT. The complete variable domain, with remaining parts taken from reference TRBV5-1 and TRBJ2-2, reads KAGVTQTPRYLIKTRGQQVTLSCSPISGHRSVSWYQQTPGQGLQFLFEYFSETQRNKGNFPGRFSGRQFSNSRSEMNVSTLELGDSALYLCASSPRSTGGFTGELFFGEGSRLTVL.

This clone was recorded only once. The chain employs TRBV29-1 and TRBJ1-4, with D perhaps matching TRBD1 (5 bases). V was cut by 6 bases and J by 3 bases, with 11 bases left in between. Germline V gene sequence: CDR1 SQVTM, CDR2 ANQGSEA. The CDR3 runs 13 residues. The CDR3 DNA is TGCAGCGTCTGGGGGGAGGCTAATGAAAAACTGTTTTTT. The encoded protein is CSVWGEANEKLFF.